This note documents a single T cell receptor beta chain sequence. What it binds is not known. The sample comes from a study of T cell repertoires in cytomegalovirus infection. Using its own MiXCR run on the reads, TCRdb lists one record per CDR3 protein. The table has some 480,000 distinct CDR3 sequences, around a third seen once. CDR3 length: 13 amino acids. V was pared by 8 bases and J by 4 bases, with 4 bases of the junction left unmatched. Germline CDR1 is SGHTA and CDR2 is FQGTGA. The starting material was cultured PBMCs, obtained from culture after CMV antigen stimulation. The J gene is TRBJ2-2, the V gene TRBV7-3; 7 bases are a match to TRBD2. The clonotype comes from a human donor in good health (CMV status not recorded). Some clones in this sample may be carry-over from other donors' samples. This CDR3 reads CASGLVATGELFF. The DNA for the CDR3 is TGTGCCAGCGGACTAGTCGCCACCGGGGAGCTGTTTTTT.